This TCR beta chain was recorded in a study of long-term antiretroviral therapy in people with HIV. As for the study in general: It was about a decade after the earliest samples that the 2015 immediate-ART recommendation appeared. Study-wide findings and caveats: Blood, drawn from about 2004 to 2017, may reflect older ART regimens.

CDR1 and CDR2 (germline): SGHTA, FQGNSA. V shed 3 bases and J 2 bases; nucleotides not matched to a gene: 5. There are 15 residues in the CDR3. At the survey level, the v3.0 immunoSEQ assay was run. Only in-frame clones appear in the TCRdb table, and some are missing; sequencing was by immunoSEQ multiplex PCR. There are tens of thousands of clones in the sample; roughly 76% occur only once, and around 11% lies in the top ten. A note on this clone: Its antigen is not identified.

The sequences come from unsorted PBMCs, collected 1.1 years before starting antiretroviral therapy. The TCR sequence derives from a middle-aged woman with HIV. This chain links TRBV7-2 with TRBJ2-3, with 7 bases aligning to TRBD2. For the CDR3, the DNA is TGTGCCAGCAGCTTCGGACTAGGCTCCACAGATACGCAGTATTTT. Protein sequence: CASSFGLGSTDTQYF.